These 29 T cell receptor beta chains were sequenced from one sample in a study of T cells in Graves' hyperthyroidism and ophthalmopathy (dated by TCRdb to between 2018 and 2020). To prepare the library, multiplex PCR was applied. TCRdb names Illumina HiSeq 2000 as the instrument used. The TCR beta CDR3 regions were amplified from the RNA transcripts. The first round of RT-PCR for the TCR CDR3 was performed with the HTBI primer set and the Qiagen OneStep RT-PCR kit. Using fastp trimming at Q25 and MiXCR clonotype assembly, TCRdb reanalyzed the public sequencing data and kept in-frame beta chains. Each entry merges the rows of one CDR3 protein and shows their most common DNA and genes. This sample is represented by 500,000 to 600,000 distinct CDR3 sequences; roughly 50% of them were singletons. The ten largest clones take up around 7.7% of the sample. The sequencing sample was made of peripheral blood or thyroid tissue (not recorded which). Every receptor here comes from a woman between 18 and 29 years old with Graves' hyperthyroidism.

This clonotype was observed many times. J is TRBJ2-5 and V is TRBV4-1; D remains ambiguous. Trimming took off 2 bases at V and 1 base at J, with 5 bases between the two ends. The CDR3 loop spans 13 amino acids. Germline-derived CDR1 and CDR2 are MGHRA and YSYEKL. CDR3 region: CASSQFAQETQYF. The CDR3 DNA sequence: TGCGCCAGCAGCCAATTTGCCCAAGAGACCCAGTACTTC.

This clonotype has just a few counts. DNA of the CDR3: TGTGCCAGCAGGGGAGCGGGCTCGGGCTACGAGCAGTACTTC. It encodes CASRGAGSGYEQYF. The V call is TRBV28, the J call TRBJ2-7; tentatively, D is TRBD2 (6 bases). V shed 6 bases and J shed 3 bases, with 15 bases lying between them. The CDR3 contains 14 residues. The germline V gene has CDR1 MDHEN and CDR2 SYDVKM.

On this clonotype: A much larger clonotype is one base distant, so this may be a read error. No conserved phenylalanine or tryptophan ends this CDR3, so it is likely a read error. The rearrangement links TRBV7-6 to TRBJ2-7; 9 bases map to TRBD1. In germline, CDR1 is SGHVS, CDR2 FNYEAQ. The CDR3 runs to 14 residues. J was trimmed by 6 bases and V by 3 bases; bases with no gene match: 6. The CDR3 nucleotides read TGTGCCAGCAGCTTTGGACAGGGGCCTCTCGAGCAGTACCTC. Its protein product is CASSFGQGPLEQYL.

This clonotype was recorded many times. Written as DNA, the CDR3 is TGTGCCTGGAGCTTCGGGAACACTGAAGCTTTCTTT. It yields the protein CAWSFGNTEAFF. This chain connects TRBV30 to TRBJ1-1, with D uncertain. Germline V gene lookup returns CDR1 GTSNPN and CDR2 SVGIG (reference sequence). Between the trimmed V and J ends, which lost 3 bases and 1 base, there was a span of 6 bases. CDR3 length equals 12 residues.

The chain recombines TRBV12-3 or TRBV12-4 with TRBJ1-1; weak D call: TRBD1 (5 bases). CDR3 size: 13 residues. V was trimmed by 6 bases and J by 6 bases, leaving 14 bases between them. CDR3: CASSNEGPAEAFF. CDR3 nucleotides: TGTGCCAGCAGCAACGAGGGACCGGCTGAAGCTTTCTTT.

The CDR3 coding sequence is TGTGCCAGCAGCGCAGATCGGGGGCTCGAAAAACTGTTTTTT. Its translation is CASSADRGLEKLFF. The chain carries TRBV7-9 and TRBJ1-4, with D perhaps TRBD1 (6 bases). The V end lost 5 bases, the J end lost 8 bases, and 15 bases lay between the germline ends. CDR1 and CDR2 from the germline V gene are SEHNR and FQNEAQ (reference sequence). CDR3 length: 14 residues.

This chain uses TRBV20-1 with TRBJ2-3, with D hard to call. The CDR3 has 14 residues. From germline, CDR1 is DFQATT and CDR2 SNEGSKA (reference sequence). V was trimmed by 4 bases and J by 0 bases, leaving 11 bases between them. The CDR3 bases are TGCAGTGCTAAGACGGATTATAGCACAGATACGCAGTATTTT. Amino acids: CSAKTDYSTDTQYF.

This clonotype appeared a few times. This sequence joins TRBV5-1 and TRBJ1-6; the D gene is possibly TRBD1 (5 bases). CDR1 is SGHRS and CDR2 is YFSETQ in the germline V gene. CDR3 length equals 15 residues. V was trimmed by 0 bases and J by 7 bases, leaving 11 bases between them. The CDR3 nucleotides are TGCGCCAGCAGCTTGGACGGGACGGCAAATTCACCCCTCCACTTT. It yields the protein CASSLDGTANSPLHF.

The chain combines TRBV7-7 with TRBJ2-2; 14 bases map to TRBD2. The germline V gene encodes CDR1 SSHAT and CDR2 FNYEAQ (reference sequence). This CDR3 is built from 17 residues. Unmatched junction bases numbered 5, after V lost 3 bases and J lost 5 bases. CDR3 amino acids: CASSLGLAGEGTGELFF. DNA for the CDR3: TGTGCCAGCAGCTTGGGACTAGCGGGAGAAGGGACCGGGGAGCTGTTTTTT.

This clonotype showed up just a few times. This chain joins TRBV7-6 and TRBJ2-3, with 8 bases aligning to TRBD2. The CDR3 extends over 13 amino acids. Germline V CDR1 and CDR2: SGHVS, FNYEAQ. The V segment lost 1 base and the J segment 12 bases; nucleotides outside the gene matches: 6. The CDR3 spells CASSLESAGAQYF. CDR3 sequence (DNA): TGTGCCAGCAGCTTAGAGTCAGCGGGAGCACAGTATTTT.

V usage is TRBV20-1 and J usage is TRBJ1-1, with D unresolved. CDR3 length equals 11 residues. The V and J ends lost 8 bases and 11 bases respectively, with 18 bases between them. Germline lookup yields CDR1 DFQATT and CDR2 SNEGSKA (reference sequence). CDR3 residues: CSTGRYIVAFF. CDR3 DNA: TGCAGTACTGGACGGTATATTGTGGCTTTCTTT.

This clonotype has a count of ten or more. The V and J genes are TRBV5-8 and TRBJ2-7; possibly TRBD1 for D (5 bases). The CDR3 is 13 residues long. The V and J ends lost 4 bases and 2 bases respectively, with 10 bases between them. The germline V gene has CDR1 SGHTS and CDR2 YDEGEE. DNA of the CDR3: TGTGCCAGCAGCACCGACAGCACCTACGAGCAGTACTTC. It is translated as CASSTDSTYEQYF.

The chain employs TRBV29-1 and TRBJ1-5, with 8 bases aligning to TRBD1. The CDR3 spans 13 residues. CDR1 and CDR2 (germline): SQVTM, ANQGSEA. Trimming at V came to 7 bases and at J to 4 bases, leaving 6 bases not matched to a gene. DNA for the CDR3: TGCAGCGCTAGACAGGGGAAAAATCAGCCCCAGCATTTT. It codes for CSARQGKNQPQHF.

The J gene is TRBJ1-1, the V gene TRBV7-9; D unresolved. CDR1 and CDR2 from the germline V gene are SEHNR and FQNEAQ (reference sequence). This CDR3 region has 15 residues. Between the trimmed V and J ends, which lost 1 base and 2 bases, there was a span of 11 bases. The chain's CDR3 is CASSLVPAFNTEAFF. Written as DNA, the CDR3 is TGTGCCAGCAGCTTAGTGCCGGCCTTCAACACTGAAGCTTTCTTT.

With respect to this clonotype: Likely a read error: the CDR3 ends without its conserved phenylalanine or tryptophan. Because the CDR3's place on the DNA is in doubt, the DNA is left out and the CDR3 is given as listed by TCRdb. The V and J genes are TRBV15 and TRBJ1-1. CDR1 LNHNV and CDR2 YYDKDF come from the germline V gene (reference sequence). A total of 15 residues make up the CDR3, ends included. The CDR3 sequence is CATSRLAGQGAQAFV.

J is TRBJ2-7 and V is TRBV29-1; 10 bases fit TRBD2. With V trimmed by 5 bases and J by 2 bases, 3 bases remained unmatched. Germline CDR1 and CDR2: SQVTM and ANQGSEA. This CDR3 has 13 amino acids. The CDR3 sequence is CSVRTSGTYEQYF. The CDR3 DNA reads as TGCAGCGTTCGTACTAGCGGGACCTACGAGCAGTACTTC.

This sequence joins TRBV10-3 and TRBJ1-6; D remains ambiguous. The V end lost 9 bases, the J end lost 7 bases, and 19 bases lay between the germline ends. The germline CDR1 and CDR2 sequences are ENHRY and SYGVKD. This CDR3 is built from 15 residues. CDR3 sequence (DNA): TGTGCCATTGCGTTGGATGTCCTGTGGAATTCACCCCTCCACTTT. Protein sequence: CAIALDVLWNSPLHF.

This sequence joins TRBV20-1 and TRBJ2-7, with D possibly matching TRBD2 (7 bases). Looked up from germline, CDR1 is DFQATT and CDR2 is SNEGSKA (reference sequence). Trimming stripped 6 bases from V and 7 bases from J, with 13 bases between. This CDR3 spans 11 amino acids. In DNA, the CDR3 is TGCAGTGCGGGGGGGGCAAAGGAGCAGTACTTC. As protein: CSAGGAKEQYF.

The chain joins TRBV29-1 to TRBJ2-7; TRBD2 matches at 9 bases. With V trimmed by 6 bases and J by 2 bases, 5 bases remained unmatched. The length of the CDR3 is 13 residues. Germline V gene sequence: CDR1 SQVTM, CDR2 ANQGSEA. The CDR3 nucleotides are TGCAGCGTGTTAGCGGGAGAGACCTACGAGCAGTACTTC. Its translation: CSVLAGETYEQYF.

In its sample, this clonotype was seen many times. V and J are TRBV20-1 and TRBJ1-2; 8 positions match TRBD1. V shed 2 bases, J shed 3 bases, and the junction held 5 bases outside the gene matches. This CDR3 region has 14 residues. Germline CDR1 DFQATT, CDR2 SNEGSKA (reference sequence). The CDR3 reads CSARPDREDYGYTF. The DNA for the CDR3 is TGCAGTGCTAGACCGGACAGGGAAGACTATGGCTACACCTTC.

This rearrangement joins TRBV20-1 to TRBJ1-4; TRBD1 agrees at 7 bases. This CDR3 is built from 14 residues. The germline V gene encodes CDR1 DFQATT and CDR2 SNEGSKA (reference sequence). With 6 bases clipped from V and 8 bases from J, the junction kept 12 bases outside the gene matches. The CDR3 sequence: CSAINGQEREKLFF. CDR3 in DNA: TGCAGTGCCATTAACGGACAGGAGAGGGAAAAACTGTTTTTT.

At least ten counts were recorded for this clonotype. The V and J genes are TRBV19 and TRBJ1-4; D ambiguous. This CDR3 has 16 amino acids. The germline V and J ends were trimmed by 3 bases and 7 bases, with 18 bases remaining between them. Germline loops: CDR1 LNHDA, CDR2 SQIVND (reference sequence). The CDR3, as DNA: TGTGCCAGTAGTATGCTGGGAGGCGCCTGGGGTGAAAAACTGTTTTTT. This gives the protein CASSMLGGAWGEKLFF.

V is TRBV19 and J is TRBJ1-1; D is perhaps TRBD1 (5 bases). The CDR3 sequence is 12 residues long. Germline CDR1 and CDR2: LNHDA and SQIVND (reference sequence). The V end was cut by 3 bases, the J end by 10 bases, with 12 bases between. Written as DNA, the CDR3 is TGTGCCAGTAGTATTTTAGGAAGGGGAGCTTTCTTT. It encodes CASSILGRGAFF. Together with reference TRBV19 and TRBJ1-1, the CDR3 gives the full variable domain: DGGITQSPKYLFRKEGQNVTLSCEQNLNHDAMYWYRQDPGQGLRLIYYSQIVNDFQKGDIAEGYSVSREKKESFPLTVTSAQKNPTAFYLCASSILGRGAFFGQGTRLTVV.

The table lists this clonotype with many counts. This chain links TRBV27 with TRBJ1-2, with D possibly matching TRBD1 (6 bases). Trimming shortened V by 8 bases and J by 8 bases, and 12 bases separated the two germline ends. Germline V CDR1 and CDR2: MNHEY, SMNVEV (reference sequence). This CDR3 comprises 11 residues. CDR3 sequence reads: CASGLGGGYTF. The CDR3 DNA sequence: TGTGCCAGCGGACTGGGGGGCGGCTACACCTTC.

Comments on this clonotype: The conserved final phenylalanine or tryptophan is absent from the CDR3, which likely points to a read error. The limits of the CDR3 on the DNA are not certain, so only TCRdb's listed CDR3 is given. The J gene is TRBJ2-7, the V gene TRBV5-1; TRBD2, as called in the table, went unchecked against the DNA. The CDR3 contains 12 residues when both ends are counted. Germline V gene data show CDR1 as SGHRS and CDR2 as YFSETQ. The CDR3 protein is CASSSLAGRTYL.

CDR3 residues: CSARPARGSGDTQYF. The CDR3 coding sequence is TGCAGTGCTAGACCGGCGCGCGGGAGTGGAGATACGCAGTATTTT. The J gene is TRBJ2-3, the V gene TRBV20-1; TRBD2 matches at 7 bases. Trimming removed 2 bases from V and 5 bases from J; junction bases left unmatched: 10. Germline V CDR1 and CDR2: DFQATT, SNEGSKA (reference sequence). The CDR3 covers 15 residues.

The chain combines TRBV2 with TRBJ1-5, with 11 bases fitting TRBD1. The CDR3 loop spans 15 amino acids. The ends lost 6 bases at V and 6 bases at J; junction bases unmatched: 7. Per the germline V gene, CDR1 is SNHLY and CDR2 is FYNNEI. The chain's CDR3 is CASSPRTGGPQPQHF. The CDR3 coding sequence is TGTGCCAGCAGCCCACGGACAGGGGGCCCTCAGCCCCAGCATTTT.

Details on this clonotype: Because the CDR3 is missing its conserved closing phenylalanine or tryptophan, this is likely a read error. The limits of the CDR3 on the DNA are not certain, so only TCRdb's listed CDR3 is given. J is TRBJ2-6 and V is TRBV24-1. Germline V gene lookup returns CDR1 KGHDR and CDR2 SFDVKD. Both ends counted, the CDR3 spans 9 residues. The CDR3: CATSDLASS.

This clonotype occurred many times. The rearrangement joins TRBV5-6 to TRBJ2-5; D not resolved. The V gene's germline CDR1 is SGHDT and CDR2 YYEEEE. Trimming removed 4 bases at V and 5 bases at J, with 9 bases between. The CDR3 is 12 amino acids. The CDR3: CASSLRLETQYF. As DNA, the CDR3 is TGTGCCAGCAGCCTCCGTTTGGAGACCCAGTACTTC.